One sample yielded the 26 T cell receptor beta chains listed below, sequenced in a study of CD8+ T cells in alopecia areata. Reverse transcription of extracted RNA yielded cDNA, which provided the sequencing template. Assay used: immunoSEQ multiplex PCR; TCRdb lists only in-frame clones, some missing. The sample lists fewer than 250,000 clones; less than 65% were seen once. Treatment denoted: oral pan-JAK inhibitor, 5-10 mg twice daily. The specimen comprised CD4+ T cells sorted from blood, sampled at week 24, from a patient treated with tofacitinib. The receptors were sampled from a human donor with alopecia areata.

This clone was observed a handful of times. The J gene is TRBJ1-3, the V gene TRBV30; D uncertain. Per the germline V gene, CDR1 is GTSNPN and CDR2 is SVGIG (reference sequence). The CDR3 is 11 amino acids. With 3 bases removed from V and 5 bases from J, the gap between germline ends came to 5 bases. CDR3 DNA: TGTGCCTGGAGGAGTCGAAACACCATATATTTT. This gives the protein CAWRSRNTIYF.

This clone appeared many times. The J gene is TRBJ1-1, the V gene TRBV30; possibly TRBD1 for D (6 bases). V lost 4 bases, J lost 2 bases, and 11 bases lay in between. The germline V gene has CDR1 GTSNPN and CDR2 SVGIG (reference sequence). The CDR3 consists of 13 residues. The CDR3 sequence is CAWKDSYNTEAFF. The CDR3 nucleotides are TGTGCCTGGAAGGACAGCTATAACACTGAAGCTTTCTTT.

In DNA, the CDR3 is TGTGCCAGCCAAAGTCCCCCTAACTATGGCTACACCTTC. This sequence encodes CASQSPPNYGYTF. The genes are TRBV2 and TRBJ1-2; no firm D call. This CDR3 region has 13 residues. V lost 8 bases to trimming and J lost 0 bases, with 10 bases between them. CDR1 SNHLY and CDR2 FYNNEI come from the germline V gene.

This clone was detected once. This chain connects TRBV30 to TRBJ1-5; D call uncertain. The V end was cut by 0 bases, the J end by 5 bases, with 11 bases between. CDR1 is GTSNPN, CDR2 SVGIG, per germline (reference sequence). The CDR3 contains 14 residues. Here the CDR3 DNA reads TGTGCCTGGAGTGTGTCGGGATTCGATCAGCCCCAGCATTTT. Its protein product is CAWSVSGFDQPQHF.

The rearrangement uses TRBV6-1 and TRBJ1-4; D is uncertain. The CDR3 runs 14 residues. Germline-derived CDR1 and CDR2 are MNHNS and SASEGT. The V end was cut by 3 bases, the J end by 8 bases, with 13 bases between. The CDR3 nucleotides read TGTGCCAGCAGTGATTGGTGGCAAGGGGAAAAACTGTTTTTT. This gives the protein CASSDWWQGEKLFF.

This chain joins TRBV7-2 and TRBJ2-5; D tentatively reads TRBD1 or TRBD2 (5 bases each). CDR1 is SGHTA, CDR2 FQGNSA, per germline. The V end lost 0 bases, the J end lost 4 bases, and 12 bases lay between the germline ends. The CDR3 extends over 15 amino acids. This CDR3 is CASSLAPGRVETQYF. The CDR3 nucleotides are TGTGCCAGCAGCTTAGCGCCGGGACGCGTAGAGACCCAGTACTTC.

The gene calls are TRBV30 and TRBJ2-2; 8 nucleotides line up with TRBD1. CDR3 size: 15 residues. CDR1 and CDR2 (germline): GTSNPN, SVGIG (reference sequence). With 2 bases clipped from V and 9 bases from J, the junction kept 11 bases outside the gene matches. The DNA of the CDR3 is TGTGCCTGGAGTTCCCGGGACAGGAGTTACCGGGAGCTGTTTTTT. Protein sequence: CAWSSRDRSYRELFF.

This chain's CDR3 is CASSWETLQGNYGYTF. The CDR3 DNA follows: TGCGCCAGCAGCTGGGAAACTCTCCAGGGTAACTATGGCTACACCTTC. V is TRBV5-1 and J is TRBJ1-2, with D tentatively TRBD1 (5 bases). Germline values: CDR1 SGHRS, CDR2 YFSETQ. The CDR3 runs to 16 residues. V was trimmed by 3 bases and J by 1 base, leaving 16 bases between them.

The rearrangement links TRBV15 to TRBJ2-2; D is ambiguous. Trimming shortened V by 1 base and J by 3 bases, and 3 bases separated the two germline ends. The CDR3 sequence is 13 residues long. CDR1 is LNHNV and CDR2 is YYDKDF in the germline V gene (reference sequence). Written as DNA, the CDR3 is TGTGCCACCAGCAGAGGGGACACCGGGGAGCTGTTTTTT. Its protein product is CATSRGDTGELFF. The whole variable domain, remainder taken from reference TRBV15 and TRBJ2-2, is DAMVIQNPRYQVTQFGKPVTLSCSQTLNHNVMYWYQQKSSQAPKLLFHYYDKDFNNEADTPDNFQSRRPNTSFCFLDIRSPGLGDTAMYLCATSRGDTGELFFGEGSRLTVL.

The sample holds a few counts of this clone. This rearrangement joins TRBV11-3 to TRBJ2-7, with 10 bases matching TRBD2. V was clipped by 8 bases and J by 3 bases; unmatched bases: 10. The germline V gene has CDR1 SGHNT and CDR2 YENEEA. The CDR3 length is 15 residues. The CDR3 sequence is CASRTGLAEYYEQYF. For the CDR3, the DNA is TGTGCCAGCCGCACCGGACTAGCGGAGTACTACGAGCAGTACTTC.

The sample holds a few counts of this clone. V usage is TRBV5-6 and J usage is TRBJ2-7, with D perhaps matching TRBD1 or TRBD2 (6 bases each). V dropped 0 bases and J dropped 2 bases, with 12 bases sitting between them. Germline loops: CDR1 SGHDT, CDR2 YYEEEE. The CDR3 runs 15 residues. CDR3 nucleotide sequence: TGTGCCAGCAGCTTGGCTCCGGGGGCCGCCTACGAGCAGTACTTC. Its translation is CASSLAPGAAYEQYF.

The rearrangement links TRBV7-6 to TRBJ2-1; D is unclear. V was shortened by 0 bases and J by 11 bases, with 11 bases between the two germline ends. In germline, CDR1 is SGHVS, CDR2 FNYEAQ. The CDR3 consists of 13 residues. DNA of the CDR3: TGTGCCAGCAGCTTAGCGTTGGCTTTTCAGCAGTTCTTC. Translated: CASSLALAFQQFF.

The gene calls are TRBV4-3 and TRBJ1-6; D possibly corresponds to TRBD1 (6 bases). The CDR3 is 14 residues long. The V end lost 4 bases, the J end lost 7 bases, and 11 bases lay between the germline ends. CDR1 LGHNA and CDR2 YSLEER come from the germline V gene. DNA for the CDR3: TGCGCCAGCAGCCGAGGGGGAGGAAATTCACCCCTCCACTTT. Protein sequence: CASSRGGGNSPLHF.

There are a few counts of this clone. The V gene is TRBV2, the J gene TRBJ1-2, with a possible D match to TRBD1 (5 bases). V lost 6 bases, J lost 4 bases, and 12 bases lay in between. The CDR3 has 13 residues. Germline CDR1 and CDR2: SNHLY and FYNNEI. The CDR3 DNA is TGTGCCAGCAGAGGGGACGGAATCTATGGCTACACCTTC. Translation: CASRGDGIYGYTF.

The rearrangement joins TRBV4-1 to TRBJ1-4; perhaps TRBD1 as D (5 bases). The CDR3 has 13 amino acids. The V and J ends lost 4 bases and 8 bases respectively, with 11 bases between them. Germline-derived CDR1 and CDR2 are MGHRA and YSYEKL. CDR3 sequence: CASSLTEEEKLFF. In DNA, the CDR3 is TGCGCCAGCAGCCTGACAGAGGAGGAAAAACTGTTTTTT.

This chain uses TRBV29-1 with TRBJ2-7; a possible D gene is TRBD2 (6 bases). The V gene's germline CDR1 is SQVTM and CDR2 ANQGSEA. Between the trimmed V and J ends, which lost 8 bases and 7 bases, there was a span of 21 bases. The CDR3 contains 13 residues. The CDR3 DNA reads TGCAGCTCCGGTGGAGGGCGATCTGAGGAGCAGTACTTC. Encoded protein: CSSGGGRSEEQYF.

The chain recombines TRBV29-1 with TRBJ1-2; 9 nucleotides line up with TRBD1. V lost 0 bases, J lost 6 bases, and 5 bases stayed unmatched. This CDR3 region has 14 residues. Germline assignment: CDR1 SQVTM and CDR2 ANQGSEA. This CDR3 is CSVEEYRGRNGYTF. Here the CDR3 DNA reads TGCAGCGTTGAAGAGTACAGGGGGCGAAATGGCTACACCTTC. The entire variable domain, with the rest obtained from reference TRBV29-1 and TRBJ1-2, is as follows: SAVISQKPSRDICQRGTSLTIQCQVDSQVTMMFWYRQQPGQSLTLIATANQGSEATYESGFVIDKFPISRPNLTFSTLTVSNMSPEDSSIYLCSVEEYRGRNGYTFGSGTRLTVV.

The CDR3, as DNA: TGTGCCACCAGCCCCAGGGCAGATCGTATGTCCTACGAGCAGTACTTC. The encoded protein is CATSPRADRMSYEQYF. The chain employs TRBV15 and TRBJ2-7, with D tentatively TRBD1 (5 bases). The CDR3 has 16 amino acids. CDR1 and CDR2 from the germline V gene are LNHNV and YYDKDF (reference sequence). Trimming cost V 5 bases and J 1 base, with 18 bases left between them.

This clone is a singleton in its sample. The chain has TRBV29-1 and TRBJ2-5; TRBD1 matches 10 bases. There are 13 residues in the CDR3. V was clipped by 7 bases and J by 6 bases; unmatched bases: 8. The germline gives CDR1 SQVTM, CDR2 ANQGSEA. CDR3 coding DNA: TGCAGCGGGGGGACAGGGGAGGTGCAGACCCAGTACTTC. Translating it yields CSGGTGEVQTQYF.

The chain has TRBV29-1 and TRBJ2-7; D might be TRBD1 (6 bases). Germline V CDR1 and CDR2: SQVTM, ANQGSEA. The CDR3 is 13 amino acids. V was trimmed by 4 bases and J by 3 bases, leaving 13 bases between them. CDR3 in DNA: TGCAGCGTTGGTGAAGGGGGTCGCTACGAGCAGTACTTC. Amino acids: CSVGEGGRYEQYF.

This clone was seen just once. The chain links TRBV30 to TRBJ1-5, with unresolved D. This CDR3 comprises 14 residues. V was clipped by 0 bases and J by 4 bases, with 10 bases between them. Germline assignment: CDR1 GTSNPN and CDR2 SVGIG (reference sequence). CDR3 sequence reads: CAWSVKQPNQPQHF. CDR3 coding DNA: TGTGCCTGGAGTGTCAAACAGCCGAATCAGCCCCAGCATTTT.

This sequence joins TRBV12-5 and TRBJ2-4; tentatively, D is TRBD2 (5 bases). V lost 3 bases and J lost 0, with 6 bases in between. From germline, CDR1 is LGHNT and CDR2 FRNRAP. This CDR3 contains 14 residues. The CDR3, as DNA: TGTGCTAGTGGTTTTGCGGGAGCCAAAAACATTCAGTACTTC. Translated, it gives CASGFAGAKNIQYF.

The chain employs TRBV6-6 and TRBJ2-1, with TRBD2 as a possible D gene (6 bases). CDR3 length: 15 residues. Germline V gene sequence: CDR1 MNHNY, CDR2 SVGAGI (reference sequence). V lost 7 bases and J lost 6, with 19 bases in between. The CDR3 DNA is TGTGCCAGCACCTCAGGCGGCGGGGTTGGCAATGAGCAGTTCTTC. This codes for CASTSGGGVGNEQFF.

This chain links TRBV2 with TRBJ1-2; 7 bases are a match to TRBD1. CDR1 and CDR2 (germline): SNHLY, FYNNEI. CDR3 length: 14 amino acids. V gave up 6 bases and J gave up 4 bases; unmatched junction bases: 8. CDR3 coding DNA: TGTGCCAGCAGCTCACAGGGGCCTCGCTATGGCTACACCTTC. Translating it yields CASSSQGPRYGYTF.

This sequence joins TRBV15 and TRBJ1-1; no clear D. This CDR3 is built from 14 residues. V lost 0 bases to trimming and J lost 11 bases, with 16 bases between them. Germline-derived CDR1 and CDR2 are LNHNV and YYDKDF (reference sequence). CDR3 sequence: CATSRDAGRVRAFF. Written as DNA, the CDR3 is TGTGCCACCAGCAGAGACGCGGGGAGGGTTCGGGCTTTCTTT.

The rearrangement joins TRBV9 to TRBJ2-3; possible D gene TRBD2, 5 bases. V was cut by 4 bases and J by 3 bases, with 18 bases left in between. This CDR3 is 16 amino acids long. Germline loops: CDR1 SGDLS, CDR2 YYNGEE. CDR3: CASSPLPLVGTDTQYF. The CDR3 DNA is TGTGCCAGCAGCCCCCTACCACTAGTGGGGACAGATACGCAGTATTTT.